These 10 T cell receptor beta chains share one sample of origin, sequenced in a study of Ad26.COV2.S vaccination and SARS-CoV-2 variants. Assay used: immunoSEQ multiplex PCR; TCRdb lists only in-frame clones, some missing. The data hold 350,000 to 450,000 clones, with roughly 85% observed a single time. As for treatment: some 20 received Ad26.COV2.S at low or high dose, single or two shots; roughly 5 received placebo; per-sample allocation not given. The study sampled participants on day 63 after the first vaccine or placebo injection. The source was peripheral blood, collected in a trial of Ad26.COV2.S vaccine versus placebo. Receptor source: a person aged 18 to 59 who received the Ad26.COV2.S COVID-19 vaccine or a placebo.

The chain couples TRBV5-4 to TRBJ2-4; possible D gene TRBD1, 5 bases. V was trimmed by 4 bases and J by 2 bases, leaving 10 bases between them. Germline CDR1 is SGHNT and CDR2 is YYREEE (reference sequence). This CDR3 comprises 14 residues. CDR3 in amino acids: CASSAQGTKNIQYF. CDR3 nucleotide sequence: TGTGCCAGCAGCGCTCAGGGAACCAAAAACATTCAGTACTTC.

V usage is TRBV6-2 or TRBV6-3 and J usage is TRBJ2-5; D is uncertain. With 2 bases removed from V and 4 bases from J, the gap between germline ends came to 2 bases. CDR1 is MNHEY, CDR2 SVGEGT, per germline. The CDR3 has 11 amino acids. In DNA, the CDR3 is TGTGCCAGCAGTTACCGAGAGACCCAGTACTTC. Its protein is CASSYRETQYF.

V gene TRBV6-5 combines with J gene TRBJ1-1, with 7 bases lining up with TRBD1. CDR3 length: 15 residues. The J segment lost 0 bases and the V segment lost 5 bases, leaving 6 bases of the junction unmatched. Germline lookup yields CDR1 MNHEY and CDR2 SVGAGI. Here the CDR3 reads CASSLLRGLNTEAFF. In DNA form, the CDR3 reads TGTGCCAGCAGTCTTCTTAGGGGGCTGAACACTGAAGCTTTCTTT.

DNA for the CDR3: TGTGCCATCAGTGAGCCCCGAGGGGCCGGCACGCAGTATTTT. This translates into CAISEPRGAGTQYF. V and J are TRBV10-3 and TRBJ2-3; D tentatively fits TRBD1 or TRBD2 (5 bases each). Looked up from germline, CDR1 is ENHRY and CDR2 is SYGVKD. V shed 2 bases and J shed 9 bases, with 15 bases lying between them. This CDR3 has 14 residues.

This chain links TRBV5-8 with TRBJ2-7; 7 bases line up with TRBD2. The CDR3 is made up of 13 amino acids. V gave up 2 bases and J gave up 2 bases; unmatched junction bases: 1. Germline V gene data show CDR1 as SGHTS and CDR2 as YDEGEE. The CDR3 DNA is TGTGCCAGCAGCTTTAGCGGGCCCTACGAGCAGTACTTC. Encoded protein: CASSFSGPYEQYF.

V and J are TRBV28 and TRBJ2-7; D is possibly TRBD2 (5 bases). The germline V gene has CDR1 MDHEN and CDR2 SYDVKM. This CDR3 is built from 13 residues. V shed 7 bases and J shed 7 bases, with 17 bases lying between them. The CDR3 DNA is TGTGCCAGCACCCCGGCCACTACGGGGGAGCAGTACTTC. Its protein is CASTPATTGEQYF.

V gene TRBV18 combines with J gene TRBJ2-3; no definite D call. From germline, CDR1 is KGHSH and CDR2 LQKENI. The CDR3 has 15 amino acids. The V gene lost 3 bases and the J gene lost 0 bases, with 10 bases spanning the gap. The CDR3 region has the DNA TGTGCCAGCTCACCCGCAATATCTAGCACAGATACGCAGTATTTT. Translating it yields CASSPAISSTDTQYF. Looking up the rest from reference TRBV18 and TRBJ2-3 gives the full variable domain: NAGVMQNPRHLVRRRGQEARLRCSPMKGHSHVYWYRQLPEEGLKFMVYLQKENIIDESGMPKERFSAEFPKEGPSILRIQQVVRGDSAAYFCASSPAISSTDTQYFGPGTRLTVL.

The V and J genes are TRBV10-2 and TRBJ2-4; 9 nucleotides align to TRBD2. The CDR3 extends over 17 amino acids. V lost 7 bases and J lost 1; bases outside the gene matches: 11. Germline assignment: CDR1 WSHSY and CDR2 SAAADI. The CDR3 protein is CASKSLSSGVAKNIQYF. For the CDR3, the DNA is TGCGCCAGCAAGTCCCTGTCTAGCGGGGTTGCCAAAAACATTCAGTACTTC.

This clone was found a few times. J is TRBJ2-7 and V is TRBV5-1; 10 bases are shared with TRBD1. This CDR3 has 17 amino acids. V lost 0 bases to trimming and J lost 5 bases; unmatched junction nucleotides: 11. The V gene's germline CDR1 is SGHRS and CDR2 YFSETQ. CDR3 sequence (DNA): TGCGCCAGCAGCTTGGCCGGGAGAGACAGGGGGCTCCACGAGCAGTACTTC. The encoded protein is CASSLAGRDRGLHEQYF. Full variable domain (remainder filled in from reference TRBV5-1 and TRBJ2-7): KAGVTQTPRYLIKTRGQQVTLSCSPISGHRSVSWYQQTPGQGLQFLFEYFSETQRNKGNFPGRFSGRQFSNSRSEMNVSTLELGDSALYLCASSLAGRDRGLHEQYFGPGTRLTVT.

The V and J genes are TRBV12-3 or TRBV12-4 and TRBJ2-1; maybe TRBD1 (5 bases). Trimming left V 7 bases short and J 10 bases short, with 14 bases between. The CDR3 consists of 12 residues. The DNA of the CDR3 is TGTGCCAGCACTCCAGGGCCCCCCGAGCAGTTCTTC. It codes for CASTPGPPEQFF.